This TCR beta chain stems from a study of T-cell memory formation after mild COVID-19. At the level of the study: Clustering of TCRs was largely donor specific. Findings of the study overall: Pre-infection memory harbored some responding clones, suggesting cross-reactive memory joined. Shrinking CD4+ clones resided mostly in CM and EM, and CD8+ ones in EMRA.

The CDR3 is made up of 14 amino acids. Trimming left V 3 bases short and J 0 bases short, with 9 bases between. Germline V gene sequence: CDR1 SGDLS, CDR2 YYNGEE. Using its own MiXCR run on the 5' RACE reads, TCRdb lists one record per CDR3 protein. The data hold around 370,000 distinct CDR3 sequences, with roughly 21% observed a single time. Points on this clonotype: Its cognate antigen is unknown.

The sample comprised PBMCs or a T cell subset sorted from them (not recorded which). This chain connects TRBV9 to TRBJ1-1, with D possibly TRBD1 on 6 matching bases. This TCR derives from an adult woman who had mild COVID-19 (a few samples of this study predate the infection). Cell type and time point are not known. The CDR3 here is CASSADSLNTEAFF. As DNA, the CDR3 is TGTGCCAGCAGCGCGGACAGTTTGAACACTGAAGCTTTCTTT.